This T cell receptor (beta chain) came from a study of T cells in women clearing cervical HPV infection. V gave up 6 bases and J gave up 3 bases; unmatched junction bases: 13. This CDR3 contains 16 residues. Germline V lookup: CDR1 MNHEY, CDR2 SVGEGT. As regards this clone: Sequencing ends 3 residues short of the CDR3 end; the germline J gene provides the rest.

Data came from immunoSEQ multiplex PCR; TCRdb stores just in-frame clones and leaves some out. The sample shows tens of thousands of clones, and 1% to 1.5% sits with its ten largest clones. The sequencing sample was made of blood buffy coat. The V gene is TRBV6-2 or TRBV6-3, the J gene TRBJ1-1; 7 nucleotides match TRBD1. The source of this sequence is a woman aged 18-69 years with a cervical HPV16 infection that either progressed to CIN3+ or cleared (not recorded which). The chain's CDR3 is CASSLTISTGHTEAFF. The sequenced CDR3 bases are TGTGCCAGCAGCCTCACCATCTCGACAGGGCACACTGAA.